The 17 T cell receptor beta chains below were found in one sample sequenced in a study of vaccination and CD4 T cells after COVID-19. Sequencing of DNA taken from cultured CD4+ T cells relied on the Oncomine TCR Beta short-read assay. TCRdb reprocessed the PCR reads with MiXCR, giving one entry per CDR3 protein. This table holds roughly 11,000 distinct CDR3 sequences, approximately 60% found once. The antigens for these receptors are not known. Treatment denoted: roughly ten-day PBMC culture with coronavirus spike peptide pools or control peptides (ViraFEST assay). The sequenced sample was CD4+ T cells from blood, cultured in vitro. These receptors all come from a human donor who had recovered from COVID-19.

The chain combines TRBV21-1 with TRBJ2-7. TRBV21-1 corresponds to a pseudogene. CDR3 length: 16 residues. CDR3 loop: CASSKALFYESYEQYF. CDR3 DNA: TGTGCCAGCAGCAAAGCGCTATTCTACGAATCCTACGAGCAGTACTTC.

The V call is TRBV12-5, the J call TRBJ2-1; D is perhaps TRBD2 (7 bases). This CDR3 is 21 amino acids long. V lost 1 base, J lost 4 bases, and 29 bases lay in between. Germline V gives CDR1 LGHNT, CDR2 FRNRAP. The CDR3 nucleotides are TGTGCTAGTGGTTTGGCCGGTACTGGGGGGGCCCCCGGTTCTCAATACAATGAGCAGTTCTTC. Translated: CASGLAGTGGAPGSQYNEQFF.

Here the CDR3 reads CAISAGTSAEAQYF. The CDR3 DNA reads TGTGCCATCAGTGCCGGGACTAGCGCGGAGGCCCAGTACTTC. J is TRBJ2-5 and V is TRBV10-3, with 10 bases identical to TRBD2. The germline gives CDR1 ENHRY, CDR2 SYGVKD. J gave up 9 bases and V 4 bases, and 8 bases lay outside the gene matches. This CDR3 has 14 residues.

This chain connects TRBV5-1 to TRBJ2-5; TRBD2 matches 12 bases. Germline V gives CDR1 SGHRS, CDR2 YFSETQ. The CDR3 is 18 residues long. The trim removed 0 bases at V and 2 bases at J, leaving 8 bases unmatched. The CDR3 DNA follows: TGCGCCAGCAGCTTGGCGGCCGGACTAGCGGGATCTCAAGAGACCCAGTACTTC. Protein: CASSLAAGLAGSQETQYF.

The chain couples TRBV11-1 to TRBJ1-1; D is unresolved. Trimming cost V 4 bases and J 0 bases, with 6 bases left between them. The CDR3 covers 13 residues. CDR1 and CDR2 from the germline V gene are SGHAT and FQDESV (reference sequence). The CDR3 region has the DNA TGTGCCAGCAGCTACAGCTTGAACACTGAAGCTTTCTTT. The encoded protein is CASSYSLNTEAFF.

This clonotype was observed a handful of times. The genes are TRBV20-1 and TRBJ2-3; no clear D. This CDR3 spans 17 amino acids. Germline loops: CDR1 DFQATT, CDR2 SNEGSKA (reference sequence). Trimming removed 4 bases from V and 0 bases from J, with 20 bases in between. The CDR3 here is CSANRQTGRLSTDTQYF. As DNA, the CDR3 is TGCAGTGCTAACCGGCAGACCGGTCGTTTAAGCACAGATACGCAGTATTTT.

This clonotype was seen only a few times. V gene TRBV20-1 combines with J gene TRBJ1-1; D is ambiguous. Germline values: CDR1 DFQATT, CDR2 SNEGSKA (reference sequence). There are 12 residues in the CDR3. V lost 6 bases and J 7 bases, leaving 15 bases between the germline ends. CDR3 bases: TGCAGTGCCAGGCACAGACAACGTGAAGCTTTCTTT. The encoded protein is CSARHRQREAFF.

The CDR3: CASSFAGETNSPLHF. CDR3 nucleotides: TGCGCCAGCAGCTTCGCAGGGGAGACTAATTCACCCCTCCACTTT. The V and J genes are TRBV5-1 and TRBJ1-6; TRBD1 is a possible D gene (6 bases). V was pared by 2 bases and J by 6 bases, with 12 bases between. This CDR3 has 15 residues. CDR1 is SGHRS, CDR2 YFSETQ, per germline.

The genes are TRBV20-1 and TRBJ1-5, with TRBD1 matching 7 bases. The CDR3 contains 16 residues. The germline gives CDR1 DFQATT, CDR2 SNEGSKA (reference sequence). The V gene end was trimmed by 4 bases and the J gene end by 4 bases; junction bases not matched to a gene: 13. The CDR3 bases are TGCAGTGCTAAAATGACCGGGGGACAGAGAAATCAGCCCCAGCATTTT. It translates to CSAKMTGGQRNQPQHF.

By its share, this clonotype is large. This chain links TRBV20-1 with TRBJ2-1, with 8 bases matching TRBD1. The CDR3 sequence is 15 residues long. Germline-derived CDR1 and CDR2 are DFQATT and SNEGSKA (reference sequence). The J segment lost 6 bases and the V segment lost 3 bases, leaving 10 bases of the junction unmatched. This chain's CDR3 is CSARMTGDVGNEQFF. The CDR3 DNA reads TGCAGTGCTAGGATGACAGGGGATGTTGGCAATGAGCAGTTCTTC.

The V call is TRBV6-5, the J call TRBJ1-5, with a possible D match to TRBD1 (5 bases). Trimming pared 0 bases from V and 5 bases from J, leaving 5 bases between. Germline V CDR1 and CDR2: MNHEY, SVGAGI. This CDR3 region has 13 residues. CDR3 DNA: TGTGCCAGCAGTTACTCGACAGATCAGCCCCAGCATTTT. Translating it yields CASSYSTDQPQHF.

The chain recombines TRBV5-3 with TRBJ1-2; a weak D match, TRBD1 (6 bases). TRBV5-3 is reported as an ORF; its role is uncertain. This CDR3 is 14 amino acids long. V was pared by 4 bases and J by 6 bases, with 16 bases between. The CDR3: CARSPDGGVDGYTF. The CDR3 bases are TGTGCCAGAAGCCCCGACGGGGGCGTAGATGGCTACACCTTC.

Here the CDR3 reads CSAISPFSGYNEQFF. CDR3 DNA: TGCAGTGCTATCTCTCCTTTTTCGGGCTACAATGAGCAGTTCTTC. V and J are TRBV20-1 and TRBJ2-1; D gene ambiguous. The CDR3 has 15 amino acids. Germline CDR1 and CDR2: DFQATT and SNEGSKA (reference sequence). V was trimmed by 4 bases and J by 3 bases, leaving 16 bases between them.

This clonotype was picked up a small number of times. V gene TRBV7-9 combines with J gene TRBJ2-1; D is tentatively TRBD1 or TRBD2 (5 bases each). CDR1 and CDR2 from the germline V gene are SEHNR and FQNEAQ (reference sequence). Trimming took 6 bases from V and 10 from J, leaving 13 bases between them. The CDR3 runs 12 residues. The CDR3 loop is CASSWGRGEQFF. Here the CDR3 DNA reads TGTGCCAGCAGTTGGGGACGCGGCGAGCAGTTCTTC.

The V gene is TRBV5-1, the J gene TRBJ1-1; D ambiguous. Germline-derived CDR1 and CDR2 are SGHRS and YFSETQ. V was pared by 4 bases and J by 0 bases, with 10 bases between. This CDR3 region has 14 residues. CDR3 in DNA: TGCGCCAGCAGCAATGCCCACCTGAACACTGAAGCTTTCTTT. Translation: CASSNAHLNTEAFF.

The gene calls are TRBV27 and TRBJ1-5; D remains unclear. The CDR3 totals 15 residues. Trimming removed 8 bases at V and 7 bases at J, with 21 bases between. Germline-derived CDR1 and CDR2 are MNHEY and SMNVEV (reference sequence). The CDR3, as DNA: TGTGCCAGCCCTAGTCGTCAGGTCCCAAAGCAGCCCCAGCATTTT. The encoded protein is CASPSRQVPKQPQHF.

This chain links TRBV12-3 or TRBV12-4 with TRBJ2-5; 9 nucleotides line up with TRBD2. The CDR3 has 16 residues. V shed 6 bases, J shed 2 bases, and the junction held 10 bases outside the gene matches. The CDR3 loop is CASSPNRGGGQETQYF. CDR3 bases: TGTGCCAGCAGCCCTAACCGCGGGGGGGGGCAAGAGACCCAGTACTTC.